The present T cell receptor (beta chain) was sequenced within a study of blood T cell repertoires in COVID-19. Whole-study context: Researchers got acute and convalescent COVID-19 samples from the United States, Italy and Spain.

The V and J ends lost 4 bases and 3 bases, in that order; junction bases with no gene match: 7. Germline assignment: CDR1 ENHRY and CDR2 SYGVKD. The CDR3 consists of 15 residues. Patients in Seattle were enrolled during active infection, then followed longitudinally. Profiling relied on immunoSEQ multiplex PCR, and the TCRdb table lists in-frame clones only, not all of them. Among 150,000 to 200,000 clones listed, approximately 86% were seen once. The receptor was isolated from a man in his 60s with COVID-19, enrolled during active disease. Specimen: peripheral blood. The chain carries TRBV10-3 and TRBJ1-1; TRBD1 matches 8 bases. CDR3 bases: TGTGCCATCAGTGCAACAGGGGGAGTCTACACTGAAGCTTTCTTT. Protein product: CAISATGGVYTEAFF.